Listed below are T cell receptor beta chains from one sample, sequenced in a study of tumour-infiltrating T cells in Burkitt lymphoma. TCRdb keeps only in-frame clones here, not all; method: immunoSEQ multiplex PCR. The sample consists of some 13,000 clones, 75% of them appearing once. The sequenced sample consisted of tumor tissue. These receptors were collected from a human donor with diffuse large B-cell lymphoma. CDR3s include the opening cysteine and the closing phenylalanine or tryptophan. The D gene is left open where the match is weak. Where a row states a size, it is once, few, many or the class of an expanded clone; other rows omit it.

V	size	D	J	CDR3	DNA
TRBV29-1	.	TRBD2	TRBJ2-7	CSVEAGAGEQYF	TGCAGCGTTGAAGCGGGAGCGGGGGAGCAGTACTTC
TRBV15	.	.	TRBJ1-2	CATSRPGYGYTF	TGTGCCACCAGCAGACCGGGCTATGGCTACACCTTC
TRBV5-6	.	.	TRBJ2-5	CASSLGRDQYF	TGTGCCAGCAGCCTGGGACGAGACCAGTACTTC
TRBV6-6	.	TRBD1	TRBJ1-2	CASRHTGGAEGGYTF	TGTGCCAGCAGACACACAGGGGGCGCTGAGGGCGGCTACACCTTC
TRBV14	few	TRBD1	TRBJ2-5	CASSHRQGWGETQYF	TGTGCCAGCAGCCATCGACAGGGCTGGGGGGAGACCCAGTACTTC
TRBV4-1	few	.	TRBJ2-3	CASSQDPQGIYRTDTQYF	TGCGCCAGCAGCCAAGATCCACAGGGAATTTACCGCACAGATACGCAGTATTTT
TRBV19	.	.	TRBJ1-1	CASSMVGTANTEAFF	TGTGCCAGTAGTATGGTGGGGACCGCGAACACTGAAGCTTTCTTT
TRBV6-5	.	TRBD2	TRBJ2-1	CASSLGLADNEQFF	TGTGCCAGCAGCCTCGGACTAGCCGACAATGAGCAGTTCTTC
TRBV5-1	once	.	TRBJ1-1	CASSGTLMNTEAFF	TGCGCCAGCAGCGGGACCCTTATGAACACTGAAGCTTTCTTT
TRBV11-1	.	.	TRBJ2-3	CASSRAGSADTQYF	TGTGCCAGCAGCAGGGCGGGGTCGGCAGATACGCAGTATTTT
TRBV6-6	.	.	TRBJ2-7	CASSYTHEQYF	TGTGCCAGCAGTTATACACACGAGCAGTACTTC
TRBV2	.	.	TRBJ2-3	CASSEGWGYQFTDTQYF	TGTGCCAGCAGTGAAGGCTGGGGCTACCAATTCACAGATACGCAGTATTTT
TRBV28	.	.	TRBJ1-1	CASSLYPPGRGELNTEAFF	TGTGCCAGCAGTTTATATCCCCCGGGACGCGGGGAACTGAACACTGAAGCTTTCTTT
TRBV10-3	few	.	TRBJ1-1	CAIRQNVNTEAFF	TGTGCCATCAGACAAAATGTGAACACTGAAGCTTTCTTT
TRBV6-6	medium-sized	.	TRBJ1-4	CASLGEKLFF	TGTGCCAGCCTAGGGGAAAAACTGTTTTTT
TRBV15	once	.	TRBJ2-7	CATSRDYGRMVYEQYF	TGTGCCACCAGCAGAGATTACGGCCGGATGGTTTACGAGCAGTACTTC
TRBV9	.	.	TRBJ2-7	CASSVDGGAVYEQYF	TGTGCCAGCAGCGTAGATGGTGGGGCGGTATACGAGCAGTACTTC
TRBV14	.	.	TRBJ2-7	CASSQDGGTGTYEQYF	TGTGCCAGCAGCCAAGATGGCGGAACGGGAACCTACGAGCAGTACTTC
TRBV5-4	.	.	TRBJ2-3	CASSSGTHTDTQYF	TGTGCCAGCAGCTCCGGGACTCACACAGATACGCAGTATTTT
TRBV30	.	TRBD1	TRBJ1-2	CAWNSGQGRSFGGYTF	TGTGCCTGGAATTCGGGACAGGGCCGATCCTTCGGTGGCTACACCTTC
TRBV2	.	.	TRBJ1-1	CASRDRYMNTEAFF	TGTGCCAGCAGGGACAGATATATGAACACTGAAGCTTTCTTT
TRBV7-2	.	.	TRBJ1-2	CASSLLWGDGYTF	TGTGCCAGCAGCTTATTGTGGGGTGATGGCTACACCTTC
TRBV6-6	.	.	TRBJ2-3	CASSSFRGPDTQYF	TGTGCCAGCAGTTCCTTCAGGGGTCCAGATACGCAGTATTTT
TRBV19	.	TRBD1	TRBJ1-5	CASTLGTDLSNQPQHF	TGTGCCAGTACCTTGGGGACAGACCTGAGCAATCAGCCCCAGCATTTT
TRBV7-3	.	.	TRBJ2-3	CASSPTLSTDTQYF	TGTGCCAGCAGCCCCACTTTGAGTACCGATACGCAGTATTTT
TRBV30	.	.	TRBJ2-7	CAWSHQGIPYEQYF	TGTGCCTGGAGTCACCAGGGGATCCCCTACGAGCAGTACTTC
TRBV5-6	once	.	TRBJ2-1	CASRGLGDNEQFF	TGTGCCAGCAGGGGTCTCGGAGACAATGAGCAGTTCTTC
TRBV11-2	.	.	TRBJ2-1	CASSLGRGGGPSYNEQFF	TGTGCCAGCAGCTTAGGCCGAGGTGGCGGGCCCTCCTACAATGAGCAGTTCTTC
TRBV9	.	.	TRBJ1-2	CASSVDENRYYGYTF	TGTGCCAGCAGCGTAGATGAGAACAGGTATTATGGCTACACCTTC
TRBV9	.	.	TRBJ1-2	CASSPRGGANYGYTF	TGTGCCAGCAGCCCCCGGGGGGGGGCTAACTATGGCTACACCTTC
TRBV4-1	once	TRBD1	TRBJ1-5	CASSPATGGFDQPQHF	TGCGCCAGCAGCCCCGCCACAGGGGGCTTCGATCAGCCCCAGCATTTT